This is a list of T cell receptor beta chains from one sample in a study of shared T cell receptors in the human thymus. Sequenced by immunoSEQ multiplex PCR; TCRdb stores in-frame clones only, minus some. This table holds about 380,000 clones, around 95% found once. Sequenced material: thymocytes. The receptors shown here come from a human donor. Each CDR3 is given with its conserved first and last residue. The D gene is left open where the match is weak. Not every row has a clone size; where given, it reads once, few, many or a size class.

j_call v_call d_call clone_size cdr3_aa cdr3_nt
TRBJ2-3 TRBV27 NA NA CASTDSTDTQYF TGTGCCAGCACCGACTCCACAGATACGCAGTATTTT
TRBJ2-2 TRBV4-2 TRBD2 NA CASSLDPKGMTSGIRASNTGELFF TGTGCCAGCAGCCTCGATCCGAAGGGAATGACTAGCGGGATAAGGGCTTCGAACACCGGGGAGCTGTTTTTT
TRBJ1-5 TRBV27 NA NA CASSPPDQPQHF TGTGCCAGCAGTCCACCCGATCAGCCCCAGCATTTT
TRBJ2-1 TRBV14 NA NA CASSPPTKSSYNEQFF TGTGCCAGCAGTCCCCCGACAAAGAGCTCCTACAATGAGCAGTTCTTC
TRBJ1-5 TRBV28 TRBD1 NA CASSSDRAGSQPQHF TGTGCCAGCAGTTCGGACAGGGCGGGGAGCCAGCCCCAGCATTTT
TRBJ2-3 TRBV5-1 TRBD2 NA CASSPGLAGAGTDTQYF TGCGCCAGCAGCCCAGGACTAGCGGGAGCCGGCACAGATACGCAGTATTTT
TRBJ2-1 TRBV5-1 TRBD2 NA CASSCPGTSRSSYNEQFF TGCGCCAGCAGCTGTCCCGGGACTAGTCGGAGCTCCTACAATGAGCAGTTCTTC
TRBJ2-7 TRBV7-9 NA once CASSCPRGGIRYEQYF TGTGCCAGCAGCTGTCCCCGGGGCGGGATCCGCTACGAGCAGTACTTC
TRBJ2-1 TRBV27 NA NA CASSLYAEYNEQFF TGTGCCAGCAGTTTATACGCAGAGTACAATGAGCAGTTCTTC
TRBJ2-1 TRBV4-2 TRBD2 once CASSQDTSGRVNEQFF TGTGCCAGCAGCCAAGATACTAGCGGGAGGGTAAATGAGCAGTTCTTC
TRBJ2-2 TRBV27 NA NA CASSPSAGCGELFF TGTGCCAGCAGTCCCTCGGCAGGATGTGGGGAGCTGTTTTTT
TRBJ2-5 TRBV19 TRBD2 NA CASSSPGLEKETQYF TGTGCCAGTAGTTCCCCGGGACTAGAGAAAGAGACCCAGTACTTC
TRBJ2-5 TRBV27 NA NA CASSPSRGGRETQYF TGTGCCAGCAGTCCGTCACGTGGGGGGCGAGAGACCCAGTACTTC
TRBJ1-5 TRBV28 TRBD1 once CASTLSGQVVSNQPQHF TGTGCCAGCACCTTATCCGGACAGGTCGTTAGCAATCAGCCCCAGCATTTT
TRBJ2-7 TRBV27 NA NA CASSEAGGLVVFGEQYF TGTGCCAGCAGCGAGGCAGGGGGACTAGTTGTTTTCGGCGAGCAGTACTTC
TRBJ1-1 TRBV5-5 NA NA CASRERTGNTEAFF TGTGCCAGCAGAGAGAGGACGGGGAACACTGAAGCTTTCTTT
TRBJ2-3 TRBV30 TRBD2 once CAWSAHPRMRLADTDTQYF TGTGCCTGGAGTGCACACCCCCGTATGAGACTAGCGGACACAGATACGCAGTATTTT
TRBJ1-2 TRBV14 NA NA CASSQVRGRQGYTF TGTGCCAGCAGCCAAGTGCGGGGGCGCCAGGGCTACACCTTC
TRBJ2-7 TRBV2 TRBD2 NA CASLTSGSSYEQYF TGTGCCAGCCTGACTAGCGGGAGTTCCTACGAGCAGTACTTC
TRBJ2-2 TRBV14 TRBD2 once CASRGLAGQNTGELFF TGTGCCAGCAGGGGACTAGCGGGTCAAAACACCGGGGAGCTGTTTTTT
TRBJ1-3 TRBV11-2 NA NA CASSLISPSGNTIYF TGTGCCAGCAGCTTAATATCTCCCTCTGGAAACACCATATATTTT
TRBJ2-7 TRBV7-3 NA NA CASSPTRSSYEQYF TGTGCCAGCAGCCCGACGCGGAGCTCCTACGAGCAGTACTTC
TRBJ2-3 TRBV28 TRBD2 NA CASSLCPPGGRLPDTQYF TGTGCCAGCAGTTTATGCCCGCCGGGCGGGAGGCTACCCGATACGCAGTATTTT
TRBJ2-2 TRBV10-3 TRBD1 NA CATLKGHRGVSGELFF TGTGCCACTCTGAAAGGGCACAGGGGAGTTTCCGGGGAGCTGTTTTTT
TRBJ2-3 TRBV30 NA NA CAWSKTDTDTQYF TGTGCCTGGAGTAAGACAGACACAGATACGCAGTATTTT
TRBJ1-1 TRBV29-1 TRBD1 NA CSARGQVSDSNTEAFF TGCAGCGCGAGAGGACAGGTCTCAGATTCGAACACTGAAGCTTTCTTT
TRBJ2-7 TRBV28 NA NA CASSFSPEPRFGEQYF TGTGCCAGCAGTTTTTCTCCAGAACCCCGCTTTGGCGAGCAGTACTTC
TRBJ2-4 TRBV7-2 TRBD2 NA CASTGTSGNIQYF TGTGCCAGCACCGGGACTAGCGGAAACATTCAGTACTTC
TRBJ2-7 TRBV25-1 TRBD2 NA CASSEQGLAESSYEQYF TGTGCCAGCAGTGAACAAGGACTAGCGGAGAGCTCCTACGAGCAGTACTTC
TRBJ1-1 TRBV5-4 TRBD1 NA CASSLATGAPNTEAFF TGTGCCAGCAGCTTGGCTACAGGGGCTCCGAACACTGAAGCTTTCTTT
TRBJ1-1 TRBV28 NA NA CASSQRDWAFPEAFF TGTGCCAGCAGTCAGAGGGACTGGGCTTTTCCTGAAGCTTTCTTT
TRBJ2-1 TRBV19 NA NA CASTPGSRYNEQFF TGTGCCAGTACACCCGGGTCCCGATACAATGAGCAGTTCTTC
TRBJ1-1 TRBV9 NA few CASSVHRPGGNTEAFF TGTGCCAGCAGCGTACATCGGCCCGGGGGGAACACTGAAGCTTTCTTT
TRBJ2-3 TRBV28 NA NA CASSLGFDADTQYF TGTGCCAGCAGTTTAGGGTTTGACGCAGATACGCAGTATTTT
TRBJ1-4 TRBV6-5 NA once CASSSWVNEKLFF TGTGCCAGCAGCTCTTGGGTTAATGAAAAACTGTTTTTT
TRBJ2-1 TRBV11-2 NA NA CASSGQRYNEQFF TGTGCCAGCAGCGGGCAGCGGTACAATGAGCAGTTCTTC
TRBJ1-5 TRBV27 NA NA CAISLVGQPQHF TGTGCCATCAGTCTTGTGGGTCAGCCCCAGCATTTT
TRBJ2-5 TRBV11-2 NA NA CASSLDPEGFQETQYF TGTGCCAGCAGCTTAGATCCGGAGGGCTTCCAAGAGACCCAGTACTTC
TRBJ1-5 TRBV6-5 TRBD1 NA CASSYSRTGGDQPQRF TGTGCCAGCAGTTACTCTAGGACAGGGGGCGATCAGCCCCAGCGTTTT
TRBJ2-7 TRBV19 TRBD2 NA CASSLYWTGRSGRAYEQYF TGTGCCAGTAGTCTATATTGGACAGGGCGGAGCGGGAGGGCCTACGAGCAGTACTTC
TRBJ1-4 TRBV27 TRBD1 NA CASAKTGTGDEKLFF TGTGCCAGCGCAAAAACCGGGACAGGGGATGAAAAACTGTTTTTT
TRBJ1-5 TRBV5-1 NA NA CASRGGTSTQPQHF TGCGCCAGCCGGGGAGGGACATCAACCCAGCCCCAGCATTTT
TRBJ2-1 TRBV15 TRBD2 once CATSREVLAATYNEQFF TGTGCCACCAGCAGAGAGGTTCTAGCGGCCACCTACAATGAGCAGTTCTTC
TRBJ1-2 TRBV29-1 TRBD1 once CSVEVPDRGPNGYTF TGCAGCGTTGAAGTTCCGGACAGGGGGCCGAATGGCTACACCTTC
TRBJ2-1 TRBV18 NA NA CASSPTPYNEQFF TGTGCCAGCTCACCAACACCGTACAATGAGCAGTTCTTC
TRBJ2-1 TRBV2 NA NA CASSLNKGEVPGEQFF TGTGCCAGCAGCCTAAATAAGGGGGAGGTCCCCGGAGAGCAGTTCTTC
TRBJ1-2 TRBV28 NA NA CASSGPGQAYSKYGYTF TGTGCCAGCAGTGGACCGGGACAAGCATATTCAAAATATGGCTACACCTTC
TRBJ2-5 TRBV7-7 TRBD2 NA CASSAGREGSEETQYF TGTGCTAGCAGCGCGGGGCGGGAGGGGAGTGAAGAGACCCAGTACTTC
TRBJ2-1 TRBV5-1 TRBD2 NA CASSFHGGRAEEQFF TGCGCCAGCAGCTTTCATGGCGGGAGGGCTGAGGAGCAGTTCTTC
TRBJ2-7 TRBV9 NA NA CASSPRRRDSSYEQYF TGTGCCAGCAGCCCTAGGAGGAGGGATAGCTCCTACGAGCAGTACTTC
TRBJ1-4 TRBV15 NA NA CATSRVRAEKLFF TGTGCCACCAGCAGAGTGAGGGCCGAAAAACTGTTTTTT
TRBJ2-7 TRBV4-1 TRBD2 NA CASSQGGGDEQYF TGCGCCAGCAGCCAAGGGGGAGGGGACGAGCAGTACTTC
TRBJ1-4 TRBV28 NA NA CASSLGYLAVNEKLFF TGTGCCAGCAGTTTAGGATATTTGGCAGTGAATGAAAAACTGTTTTTT
TRBJ2-2 TRBV29-1 NA once CSGKLAGSGELFF TGCAGCGGTAAACTTGCAGGGTCCGGGGAGCTGTTTTTT
TRBJ2-7 TRBV2 TRBD1 NA CAGLGRQGYEQYF TGTGCCGGCCTGGGGAGACAGGGGTACGAGCAGTACTTC
TRBJ2-1 TRBV11-3 NA NA CASSHRAGGSYNEQFF TGTGCCAGCAGTCACAGAGCGGGCGGATCCTACAATGAGCAGTTCTTC
TRBJ2-7 TRBV5-4 TRBD2 NA CASSLDGRAVRWNSYEQYF TGTGCCAGCAGCTTGGACGGGAGGGCCGTTAGGTGGAATTCCTACGAGCAGTACTTC
TRBJ2-7 TRBV6-1 NA NA CASSDRSSYEQYF TGTGCCAGCAGTGACAGGAGCTCCTACGAGCAGTACTTC
TRBJ2-1 TRBV9 NA NA CASTGYPLGGGEQFF TGTGCCAGCACGGGATACCCTCTGGGAGGCGGTGAGCAGTTCTTC